What follows is one T cell receptor (beta chain) and its context. The target antigen is unknown. The record originates from a study of cytomegalovirus exposure and HLA in healthy donors. The CDR3 spans 15 residues. V was clipped by 3 bases and J by 2 bases; unmatched bases: 2. Per germline, CDR1 SGHTA and CDR2 FQGNSA. Primers: 60 Vbeta forward and 13 Jbeta reverse. Measured with immunoSEQ multiplex PCR; TCRdb has only the in-frame clones, and not every one. The sample has 150,000 to 200,000 clones; roughly 79% are singletons. Overall study findings and caveats: The authors reported that TCR beta sequences could predict HLA-A and HLA-B alleles. These predictions were accurate for most subjects in the first cohort. Reports indicated that the classifier achieved high specificity and sensitivity in diagnosing cytomegalovirus status. Associated with HLA alleles at 0.05 false discovery rate in a later analysis were around 17,000 TCR beta sequences.

This clonotype was sampled from a man aged 25-45 years in good health and CMV-seronegative. The material sequenced was PBMCs. The chain carries TRBV7-2 and TRBJ2-1; 9 bases line up with TRBD1. CDR3 bases: TGTGCCAGCAGCTTGACAGGGGGACCCTACAATGAGCAGTTCTTC. It codes for CASSLTGGPYNEQFF.